This T cell receptor (beta chain) was observed in a study of cytomegalovirus exposure and HLA in healthy donors. Broader study findings: DRB1 showed the most TCR associations and HLA-C the fewest in a later analysis, as rates varied by HLA locus. An apparent linkage of common viral pathogens to several of the most significant clusters emerged in a later analysis. The authors considered a cluster of highly shared sequence variants likely to be a sequencing artifact.

The primer mix had 60 Vbeta and 13 Jbeta primers. Sequencing was performed with immunoSEQ multiplex PCR; in TCRdb, only in-frame clones are kept and a portion is missing. The data show about 190,000 clones, with roughly 80% seen just once and roughly 3.2% held by the top ten. Comments on this clone: Its antigen is undetermined.

V dropped 2 bases and J dropped 8; count of bases not matched to a gene: 14. The length of the CDR3 is 17 residues. In germline, CDR1 is SNHLY, CDR2 FYNNEI. The TCR was taken from a man aged 35-49 years in good health and CMV-seropositive. Sequenced sample: PBMCs. The gene calls are TRBV2 and TRBJ2-1, with 8 bases identical to TRBD2. The CDR3 nucleotides are TGTGCCAGCAGTGAATGGGGTAGCGGGATAGGGCTGGATGAGCAGTTCTTC. Amino acids: CASSEWGSGIGLDEQFF.